Below, 31 T cell receptor beta chains from the same sample are listed, as sequenced in a study of cytomegalovirus exposure and HLA in healthy donors. PCR used 60 Vbeta primers and 13 Jbeta primers. This table comes from immunoSEQ multiplex PCR, and its TCRdb copy is limited to in-frame clones, with some not included. The sample includes 150,000 or so clones, about 75% of them seen just once. Sequencing was performed on PBMCs. These receptors all stem from a man aged 18 to 30 in good health and CMV-seropositive.

The chain links TRBV27 to TRBJ1-2; 9 bases are shared with TRBD1. Germline lookup yields CDR1 MNHEY and CDR2 SMNVEV (reference sequence). The length of the CDR3 is 17 residues. After removal of 5 bases from V and 3 bases from J, the junction contained 13 bases not matched to a gene. The CDR3 spells CASSPRRDRVPYYGYTF. The CDR3 DNA follows: TGTGCCAGCAGTCCCCGCCGGGACAGGGTCCCCTACTATGGCTACACCTTC.

This chain connects TRBV7-9 to TRBJ1-3; a possible D gene is TRBD1 (5 bases). The germline V gene has CDR1 SEHNR and CDR2 FQNEAQ (reference sequence). V gave up 1 base and J gave up 2 bases, with 12 bases separating them. This CDR3 spans 16 amino acids. CDR3 loop: CASSLVSGLPGNTIYF. The CDR3 DNA sequence: TGTGCCAGCAGCTTAGTGTCAGGGCTTCCTGGAAACACCATATATTTT.

This clone was seen more than once but under ten times. V and J are TRBV2 and TRBJ1-1, with 8 bases lining up with TRBD1. After removal of 9 bases from V and 3 bases from J, the junction contained 3 bases not matched to a gene. CDR1 SNHLY and CDR2 FYNNEI come from the germline V gene. This CDR3 comprises 12 residues. This CDR3 is CASTGGYTEAFF. Here the CDR3 DNA reads TGTGCCAGTACAGGGGGGTACACTGAAGCTTTCTTT.

The genes are TRBV11-2 and TRBJ1-2, with D possibly TRBD1 on 5 matching bases. The V end lost 2 bases, the J end lost 4 bases, and 11 bases lay between the germline ends. Germline assignment: CDR1 SGHAT and CDR2 FQNNGV. This CDR3 is built from 14 residues. The CDR3 sequence is CASSLMRQGYGYTF. The CDR3 coding sequence is TGTGCCAGCAGCTTAATGCGGCAGGGCTATGGCTACACCTTC. Filled out from reference TRBV11-2 and TRBJ1-2, the complete variable domain reads EAGVAQSPRYKIIEKRQSVAFWCNPISGHATLYWYQQILGQGPKLLIQFQNNGVVDDSQLPKDRFSAERLKGVDSTLKIQPAKLEDSAVYLCASSLMRQGYGYTFGSGTRLTVV.

For the CDR3, the DNA is TGTGCCACCCTAACGGGGAGGGAGTACGAGCAGTACGTC. It is translated as CATLTGREYEQYV. The V call is TRBV28, the J call TRBJ2-7; 7 bases match TRBD2. The CDR3 covers 13 residues. CDR1 and CDR2 from the germline V gene are MDHEN and SYDVKM. V lost 10 bases and J lost 4; bases outside the gene matches: 10.

The chain carries TRBV11-3 and TRBJ1-1; D uncertain. Looked up from germline, CDR1 is SGHNT and CDR2 is YENEEA. V shed 7 bases and J shed 3 bases, with 12 bases lying between them. The CDR3 runs to 13 residues. The CDR3 DNA sequence: TGTGCCAGCACCCGAAAGCCGTACACTGAAGCTTTCTTT. Encoded protein: CASTRKPYTEAFF.

This clone was picked up a small number of times. V is TRBV11-2 and J is TRBJ2-5; D is possibly TRBD2 (5 bases). The CDR3 has 14 amino acids. Trimming stripped 6 bases from V and 5 bases from J, with 16 bases between. The germline CDR1 and CDR2 sequences are SGHAT and FQNNGV. This CDR3 reads CASRRVTTSETQYF. The CDR3 nucleotides read TGTGCCAGCAGGAGGGTGACTACTTCGGAGACCCAGTACTTC.

This clone was counted a few times. The chain employs TRBV5-1 and TRBJ2-3; D is unresolved. V dropped 4 bases and J dropped 5 bases, with 5 bases sitting between them. Germline CDR1 reads SGHRS; CDR2 reads YFSETQ. This CDR3 comprises 11 residues. CDR3 nucleotide sequence: TGCGCCAGCAGCGTACAAGATACGCAGTATTTT. As protein: CASSVQDTQYF. The full variable domain, rest sourced from reference TRBV5-1 and TRBJ2-3, is KAGVTQTPRYLIKTRGQQVTLSCSPISGHRSVSWYQQTPGQGLQFLFEYFSETQRNKGNFPGRFSGRQFSNSRSEMNVSTLELGDSALYLCASSVQDTQYFGPGTRLTVL.

This clone was picked up a small number of times. CDR3: CASSIPGVPPYEQYV. In DNA, the CDR3 is TGTGCCAGTAGTATCCCGGGGGTTCCCCCCTACGAGCAGTACGTC. The chain couples TRBV19 to TRBJ2-7, with D possibly matching TRBD2 (6 bases). CDR1 is LNHDA and CDR2 is SQIVND in the germline V gene (reference sequence). This CDR3 has 15 amino acids. The germline V and J ends were trimmed by 3 bases and 2 bases, with 14 bases remaining between them.

The V gene is TRBV4-1, the J gene TRBJ1-2; D remains unclear. The CDR3 runs to 12 residues. Germline lookup yields CDR1 MGHRA and CDR2 YSYEKL. V was cut by 1 base and J by 4 bases, with 4 bases left in between. In DNA, the CDR3 is TGCGCCAGCAGCCAAGTCGGCTATGGCTACACCTTC. Its protein product is CASSQVGYGYTF.

The CDR3 loop reads CAWSVLEGGNSPLHF. As DNA, the CDR3 is TGTGCCTGGAGTGTACTGGAGGGAGGGAATTCACCCCTCCACTTT. The gene calls are TRBV30 and TRBJ1-6; no reliable D call. The CDR3 contains 15 residues. Trimming left V 0 bases short and J 7 bases short, with 13 bases between. Germline V gene sequence: CDR1 GTSNPN, CDR2 SVGIG (reference sequence). Using reference TRBV30 and TRBJ1-6 for the parts outside the CDR3, the full variable domain is SQTIHQWPATLVQPVGSPLSLECTVEGTSNPNLYWYRQAAGRGLQLLFYSVGIGQISSEVPQNLSASRPQDRQFILSSKKLLLSDSGFYLCAWSVLEGGNSPLHFGNGTRLTVT.

The chain combines TRBV7-9 with TRBJ1-3; no reliable D call. The V gene's germline CDR1 is SEHNR and CDR2 FQNEAQ (reference sequence). The CDR3 runs to 14 residues. V lost 5 bases to trimming and J lost 0 bases, with 8 bases between them. The CDR3: CASSPEASGNTIYF. CDR3 sequence (DNA): TGTGCCAGCAGCCCGGAGGCCTCTGGAAACACCATATATTTT.

The CDR3 DNA follows: TGCGCCAGCAGCCAAGATTTAACAGGGCTGAACACTGAAGCTTTCTTT. This codes for CASSQDLTGLNTEAFF. The rearrangement links TRBV4-1 to TRBJ1-1, with D tentatively TRBD1 (6 bases). The germline CDR1 and CDR2 sequences are MGHRA and YSYEKL. There are 16 residues in the CDR3. V was cut by 0 bases and J by 0 bases, with 11 bases left in between.

The chain is built from TRBV18 and TRBJ1-3; D is undetermined. V lost 3 bases, J lost 0 bases, and 9 bases lay in between. Germline loops: CDR1 KGHSH, CDR2 LQKENI. The CDR3 contains 15 residues. The CDR3 nucleotides are TGTGCCAGCTCACCGCAGTCGATCTCTGGAAACACCATATATTTT. It specifies CASSPQSISGNTIYF. The full variable domain, rest sourced from reference TRBV18 and TRBJ1-3, is NAGVMQNPRHLVRRRGQEARLRCSPMKGHSHVYWYRQLPEEGLKFMVYLQKENIIDESGMPKERFSAEFPKEGPSILRIQQVVRGDSAAYFCASSPQSISGNTIYFGEGSWLTVV.

This clone has only a few counts. This sequence joins TRBV5-1 and TRBJ1-4; 7 bases line up with TRBD1. The CDR3 extends over 16 amino acids. V trimming: 4 bases; J trimming: 0 bases; junction bases outside the gene matches: 6. The germline V gene has CDR1 SGHRS and CDR2 YFSETQ. CDR3 in amino acids: CASSIGQVTTNEKLFF. The CDR3, as DNA: TGCGCCAGCAGCATCGGACAGGTCACAACTAATGAAAAACTGTTTTTT.

This clone was detected ten times or more. The chain employs TRBV11-2 and TRBJ2-3, with TRBD2 identical over 8 bases. Per the germline V gene, CDR1 is SGHAT and CDR2 is FQNNGV. The junction had 6 bases not matched to a gene; V was cut back by 6 bases and J by 7 bases. The CDR3 length is 13 residues. The CDR3 protein is CASSFGRANTQYF. The CDR3 bases are TGTGCCAGCAGTTTCGGGAGGGCAAATACGCAGTATTTT. The entire variable domain, with the rest obtained from reference TRBV11-2 and TRBJ2-3, is as follows: EAGVAQSPRYKIIEKRQSVAFWCNPISGHATLYWYQQILGQGPKLLIQFQNNGVVDDSQLPKDRFSAERLKGVDSTLKIQPAKLEDSAVYLCASSFGRANTQYFGPGTRLTVL.

The gene calls are TRBV5-4 and TRBJ2-3; 7 bases line up with TRBD1. CDR1 and CDR2 (germline): SGHNT, YYREEE (reference sequence). J was trimmed by 2 bases and V by 2 bases; bases with no gene match: 11. The CDR3 has 17 amino acids. CDR3 sequence: CASSLGAGTAHTDTQYF. CDR3 in DNA: TGTGCCAGCAGCTTAGGGGCCGGGACAGCCCACACAGATACGCAGTATTTT.

The V gene is TRBV29-1, the J gene TRBJ1-5; D remains unclear. Trimming pared 7 bases from V and 1 base from J, leaving 11 bases between. The germline V gene encodes CDR1 SQVTM and CDR2 ANQGSEA. The CDR3 consists of 13 residues. CDR3 DNA sequence: TGCAGCGCCGGAGGTAACAGCAATCAGCCCCAGCATTTT. It encodes CSAGGNSNQPQHF.

The chain joins TRBV25-1 to TRBJ2-1; no reliable D call. V was shortened by 5 bases and J by 3 bases, with 5 bases between the two germline ends. This CDR3 spans 12 amino acids. Germline-derived CDR1 and CDR2 are MGHDK and SYGVNS. CDR3 in DNA: TGTGCCAGCAGTCCCAGCTACAATGAGCAGTTCTTC. Translating gives CASSPSYNEQFF.

In regard to this clone: One end of the junction fails to match germline, which may point to a read error. J is TRBJ2-1 and V is TRBV7-6; 10 nucleotides agree with TRBD2. This CDR3 has 13 residues. Germline V gene lookup returns CDR1 SGHVS and CDR2 FNYEAQ. The CDR3 sequence is CASSDPTSGSPIF. In DNA form, the CDR3 reads TGTGCCAGCAGCGACCCGACTAGCGGGTCGCCAATCTTC.

This clone was counted a single time. The rearrangement links TRBV10-3 to TRBJ1-3; D might be TRBD1 (6 bases). In germline, CDR1 is ENHRY, CDR2 SYGVKD. This CDR3 contains 14 residues. V dropped 5 bases and J dropped 0 bases, with 8 bases sitting between them. CDR3: CAISWTVSGNTIYF. The CDR3 coding sequence is TGTGCCATCAGTTGGACAGTCTCTGGAAACACCATATATTTT.

The V gene is TRBV5-4, the J gene TRBJ1-1; 8 bases line up with TRBD1. This CDR3 spans 15 amino acids. Germline V gene data show CDR1 as SGHNT and CDR2 as YYREEE (reference sequence). J was trimmed by 6 bases and V by 4 bases; bases with no gene match: 11. As DNA, the CDR3 is TGTGCCAGCAGCCCGGGGGGACAGGTATCCCCTGAAGCTTTCTTT. It translates to CASSPGGQVSPEAFF.

The chain employs TRBV7-9 and TRBJ2-5; 10 bases are a match to TRBD1. The V and J ends lost 5 bases and 4 bases, in that order; junction bases with no gene match: 7. Per the germline V gene, CDR1 is SEHNR and CDR2 is FQNEAQ (reference sequence). CDR3 size: 15 residues. The CDR3 nucleotides read TGTGCCAGCAGCGGGGGACAGGGGAATTCAGAGACCCAGTACTTC. Translation: CASSGGQGNSETQYF. Using reference TRBV7-9 and TRBJ2-5 for the parts outside the CDR3, the full variable domain is DTGVSQNPRHKITKRGQNVTFRCDPISEHNRLYWYRQTLGQGPEFLTYFQNEAQLEKSRLLSDRFSAERPKGSFSTLEIQRTEQGDSAMYLCASSGGQGNSETQYFGPGTRLLVL.

The chain combines TRBV2 with TRBJ1-3; 10 bases align to TRBD1. Germline V gene sequence: CDR1 SNHLY, CDR2 FYNNEI. This CDR3 has 17 residues. The V and J ends lost 6 bases and 0 bases, in that order; junction bases with no gene match: 8. The CDR3 bases are TGTGCCAGCAGCTGGACAGGGGGGCAACTCTCTGGAAACACCATATATTTT. Translated, it gives CASSWTGGQLSGNTIYF.

The chain couples TRBV6-5 to TRBJ1-2; D not resolved. CDR3 length: 13 residues. Germline V gene lookup returns CDR1 MNHEY and CDR2 SVGAGI. V was clipped by 6 bases and J by 2 bases, with 10 bases between them. CDR3 in DNA: TGTGCCAGCAGGATAGGAGTCAACTATGGCTACACCTTC. It codes for CASRIGVNYGYTF.

The genes are TRBV5-1 and TRBJ1-4; perhaps TRBD1 as D (5 bases). Germline V gene sequence: CDR1 SGHRS, CDR2 YFSETQ. Trimming left V 5 bases short and J 3 bases short, with 11 bases between. The CDR3 totals 14 residues. CDR3 nucleotides: TGCGCCAGCAGTTCGACAGCGCCTAATGAAAAACTGTTTTTT. The encoded protein is CASSSTAPNEKLFF.

This clone was counted at least ten times. This chain uses TRBV6-4 with TRBJ2-3; 11 nucleotides align to TRBD2. The CDR3 extends over 14 amino acids. The V gene's germline CDR1 is MRHNA and CDR2 SNTAGT. Trimming took 3 bases from V and 4 from J; bases not matched to a gene: 0. The CDR3 DNA sequence: TGTGCCAGCAGTGATAGCGGGGGGGCAGATACGCAGTATTTT. Protein sequence: CASSDSGGADTQYF.

The J gene is TRBJ2-7, the V gene TRBV5-4; 8 bases align to TRBD1. Germline trimming cut 4 bases from V and 5 bases from J; bases unmatched to any gene: 8. Germline V gene sequence: CDR1 SGHNT, CDR2 YYREEE (reference sequence). This CDR3 contains 14 residues. Here the CDR3 reads CASSQGQGGHEQYV. Here the CDR3 DNA reads TGTGCCAGCAGCCAAGGACAGGGCGGCCACGAGCAGTACGTC.

The CDR3 reads CAWSGSGPYGYTF. As DNA, the CDR3 is TGTGCCTGGAGTGGGTCAGGTCCCTATGGCTACACCTTC. The genes are TRBV30 and TRBJ1-2; unclear D gene. The CDR3 is made up of 13 amino acids. From germline, CDR1 is GTSNPN and CDR2 SVGIG (reference sequence). The V end lost 1 base, the J end lost 4 bases, and 10 bases lay between the germline ends.

The chain joins TRBV5-1 to TRBJ2-5, with TRBD2 as a possible D gene (5 bases). Germline V lookup: CDR1 SGHRS, CDR2 YFSETQ. V was pared by 4 bases and J by 4 bases, with 11 bases between. The CDR3 runs to 13 residues. Written as DNA, the CDR3 is TGCGCCAGCAGCGCGGGCCCGGCAGAGACCCAGTACTTC. It codes for CASSAGPAETQYF. Full variable domain (rest looked up from reference TRBV5-1 and TRBJ2-5): KAGVTQTPRYLIKTRGQQVTLSCSPISGHRSVSWYQQTPGQGLQFLFEYFSETQRNKGNFPGRFSGRQFSNSRSEMNVSTLELGDSALYLCASSAGPAETQYFGPGTRLLVL.

The J gene is TRBJ2-1, the V gene TRBV27; 7 bases line up with TRBD1. Germline assignment: CDR1 MNHEY and CDR2 SMNVEV (reference sequence). J was trimmed by 0 bases and V by 5 bases; bases with no gene match: 16. The CDR3 sequence is 19 residues long. This CDR3 reads CASSGWDSGGRNSYNEQFF. CDR3 nucleotide sequence: TGTGCCAGCAGTGGTTGGGACAGCGGAGGACGAAACTCCTACAATGAGCAGTTCTTC.